Each of the 19 T cell receptor beta chains below was sequenced from the same sample in a study of blood T cell repertoires in COVID-19. Libraries were prepared by immunoSEQ multiplex PCR; TCRdb keeps only in-frame clonotypes and omits some of them. Here the sample spans around 380,000 clones, 87% being singletons. Material for sequencing was PBMCs or T cells enriched from blood (not recorded which). The receptors come from a man under 40 who had recovered from COVID-19.

The J gene is TRBJ1-4, the V gene TRBV12-3 or TRBV12-4; TRBD1 is a possible D gene (6 bases). V was pared by 8 bases and J by 5 bases, with 12 bases between. The CDR3 sequence is 13 residues long. In DNA form, the CDR3 reads TGTGCCAGCGGTCGCCAGGGGAATGAAAAACTGTTTTTT. Encoded protein: CASGRQGNEKLFF.

This clone was recorded only once. The V and J genes are TRBV19 and TRBJ1-5; D unresolved. Germline V gene sequence: CDR1 LNHDA, CDR2 SQIVND (reference sequence). The V gene lost 5 bases and the J gene lost 0 bases, with 11 bases spanning the gap. The CDR3 loop spans 15 amino acids. In DNA form, the CDR3 reads TGTGCCAGTAGTCCGGACTTTTATAGCAATCAGCCCCAGCATTTT. The encoded protein is CASSPDFYSNQPQHF.

V gene TRBV25-1 combines with J gene TRBJ2-4, with TRBD1 identical over 9 bases. This CDR3 spans 14 amino acids. Trimming cost V 3 bases and J 8 bases; bases outside gene matches: 5. Germline loops: CDR1 MGHDK, CDR2 SYGVNS. The CDR3 DNA follows: TGTGCCAGCAGTGAGGTGGACAGGGGTTACATTCAGTACTTC. This translates into CASSEVDRGYIQYF.

The V gene is TRBV9, the J gene TRBJ1-6; 7 nucleotides agree with TRBD1. Trimming at V came to 3 bases and at J to 9 bases, leaving 6 bases not matched to a gene. This CDR3 comprises 14 residues. The germline V gene has CDR1 SGDLS and CDR2 YYNGEE. In nucleotides, the CDR3 is TGTGCCAGCAGCGCAGACAGGGTTGTTTCACCCCTCCACTTT. Translated: CASSADRVVSPLHF.

The chain is built from TRBV4-1 and TRBJ1-6; D possibly corresponds to TRBD1 (6 bases). CDR1 is MGHRA, CDR2 YSYEKL, per germline. The CDR3 loop spans 15 amino acids. The V and J ends lost 1 base and 9 bases respectively, with 13 bases between them. This CDR3 reads CASSQGAGDRSPLHF. In DNA form, the CDR3 reads TGCGCCAGCAGCCAAGGCGCAGGGGATCGTTCACCCCTCCACTTT.

The V and J genes are TRBV5-1 and TRBJ1-4; D call uncertain. This CDR3 comprises 13 residues. In germline, CDR1 is SGHRS, CDR2 YFSETQ. V was trimmed by 4 bases and J by 4 bases, leaving 8 bases between them. DNA of the CDR3: TGCGCCAGCAGCGTCGGGGATAATGAAAAACTGTTTTTT. It encodes CASSVGDNEKLFF.

The V call is TRBV6-5, the J call TRBJ2-3; no definite D call. The CDR3 has 14 residues. Trimming pared 6 bases from V and 4 bases from J, leaving 14 bases between. Per germline, CDR1 MNHEY and CDR2 SVGAGI. Here the CDR3 reads CASSRLAFADTQYF. CDR3 DNA sequence: TGTGCCAGCAGCCGACTGGCGTTCGCAGATACGCAGTATTTT.

The chain carries TRBV6-6 and TRBJ1-1; D is ambiguous. The CDR3 runs to 13 residues. The V gene lost 4 bases and the J gene lost 5 bases, with 11 bases spanning the gap. Germline CDR1 MNHNY, CDR2 SVGAGI (reference sequence). CDR3 bases: TGTGCCAGCAGTTGGGAGGGTACGACTGAAGCTTTCTTT. Amino acid sequence: CASSWEGTTEAFF.

The genes are TRBV4-2 and TRBJ1-6; D unresolved. This CDR3 spans 16 amino acids. Germline CDR1 and CDR2: LGHNA and YNFKEQ. V lost 0 bases, J lost 4 bases, and 10 bases lay in between. CDR3 loop: CASSQDISGYNSPLHF. As DNA, the CDR3 is TGTGCCAGCAGCCAAGATATTTCAGGTTATAATTCACCCCTCCACTTT.

V usage is TRBV6-2 or TRBV6-3 and J usage is TRBJ1-5; D possibly corresponds to TRBD1 (5 bases). The V gene lost 4 bases and the J gene lost 3 bases, with 13 bases spanning the gap. The CDR3 is made up of 15 amino acids. Looked up from germline, CDR1 is MNHEY and CDR2 is SVGEGT. The CDR3 loop is CASSSVGQVNQPQHF. For the CDR3, the DNA is TGTGCCAGCAGTTCGGTGGGGCAGGTCAATCAGCCCCAGCATTTT.

The chain links TRBV19 to TRBJ2-3; D unclear. The CDR3 consists of 15 residues. Looked up from germline, CDR1 is LNHDA and CDR2 is SQIVND (reference sequence). Trimming took off 3 bases at V and 4 bases at J, with 14 bases between the two ends. CDR3 region: CASSMISNLADTQYF. CDR3 nucleotides: TGTGCCAGTAGTATGATTAGCAATTTGGCAGATACGCAGTATTTT. Full variable domain (missing parts from reference TRBV19 and TRBJ2-3): DGGITQSPKYLFRKEGQNVTLSCEQNLNHDAMYWYRQDPGQGLRLIYYSQIVNDFQKGDIAEGYSVSREKKESFPLTVTSAQKNPTAFYLCASSMISNLADTQYFGPGTRLTVL.

V gene TRBV4-1 combines with J gene TRBJ1-5, with D perhaps matching TRBD1 (5 bases). Germline V gene data show CDR1 as MGHRA and CDR2 as YSYEKL. V lost 1 base and J lost 5, with 18 bases in between. The CDR3 loop spans 17 amino acids. In DNA form, the CDR3 reads TGCGCCAGCAGCCAAGGGGGGGGGATCGGTTGGGATCAGCCCCAGCATTTT. Protein: CASSQGGGIGWDQPQHF.

V gene TRBV19 combines with J gene TRBJ1-1, with D unclear. The germline V and J ends were trimmed by 4 bases and 2 bases, with 8 bases remaining between them. Germline-derived CDR1 and CDR2 are LNHDA and SQIVND (reference sequence). The length of the CDR3 is 13 residues. The CDR3 DNA reads TGTGCCAGTAGTAGTATCGGTAACACTGAAGCTTTCTTT. This sequence encodes CASSSIGNTEAFF.

The CDR3 sequence is CASSLVRTGRMNTEAFF. The CDR3, as DNA: TGTGCCAGCAGCTTAGTTCGGACAGGGAGGATGAACACTGAAGCTTTCTTT. This chain connects TRBV11-2 to TRBJ1-1, with 8 bases lining up with TRBD1. V was pared by 1 base and J by 0 bases, with 7 bases of the junction left unmatched. The CDR3 length is 17 residues. Germline CDR1 is SGHAT and CDR2 is FQNNGV.

This clone was detected only once. This chain joins TRBV20-1 and TRBJ1-1; TRBD1 matches 7 bases. This CDR3 has 11 residues. V lost 6 bases to trimming and J lost 7 bases; unmatched junction nucleotides: 5. The germline CDR1 and CDR2 sequences are DFQATT and SNEGSKA (reference sequence). The CDR3 is CSAEGQFEAFF. CDR3 DNA: TGCAGTGCAGAGGGACAGTTTGAAGCTTTCTTT.

The gene calls are TRBV5-1 and TRBJ1-2; a weak D match, TRBD1 (6 bases). The V and J ends lost 4 bases and 0 bases respectively, with 19 bases between them. The germline CDR1 and CDR2 sequences are SGHRS and YFSETQ. There are 17 residues in the CDR3. Here the CDR3 DNA reads TGCGCCAGCAGCGCGACCGGGACACAAGTAGCTAACTATGGCTACACCTTC. Amino acids: CASSATGTQVANYGYTF.

The chain is built from TRBV30 and TRBJ2-2; 16 bases are shared with TRBD2. In germline, CDR1 is GTSNPN, CDR2 SVGIG (reference sequence). The CDR3 spans 18 residues. The V gene end was trimmed by 4 bases and the J gene end by 4 bases; junction bases not matched to a gene: 9. In nucleotides, the CDR3 is TGTGCCTGGAATCCGGGACTAGCGGGGGGGCCGGGCACCGGGGAGCTGTTTTTT. Encoded protein: CAWNPGLAGGPGTGELFF.

This clone was counted a single time. This chain joins TRBV6-5 and TRBJ1-1; the D gene is possibly TRBD1 (5 bases). The germline gives CDR1 MNHEY, CDR2 SVGAGI. V lost 5 bases to trimming and J lost 5 bases, with 15 bases between them. This CDR3 region has 14 residues. The CDR3 spells CASSLSGGGTEAFF. The CDR3 coding sequence is TGTGCCAGCAGTCTATCCGGGGGGGGGACTGAAGCTTTCTTT.

V is TRBV27 and J is TRBJ2-3, with a possible D match to TRBD1 (6 bases). Germline CDR1 and CDR2: MNHEY and SMNVEV (reference sequence). Trimming shortened V by 5 bases and J by 4 bases, and 16 bases separated the two germline ends. The CDR3 has 15 residues. The chain's CDR3 is CASSPRGRGADTQYF. The CDR3 coding sequence is TGTGCCAGCAGTCCCCGGGGCAGGGGTGCAGATACGCAGTATTTT.